This T cell receptor beta chain was captured by sequencing in a study of T cell responses to AZD1222 COVID-19 vaccine. Trimming removed 5 bases at V and 7 bases at J, with 11 bases between. Germline-derived CDR1 and CDR2 are MNHEY and SVGEGT. This CDR3 comprises 12 residues. Study findings and constraints: Repertoires were obtained solely post-peak T cell response.

Some clones are missing from TCRdb's copy, which holds only in-frame ones; the method was immunoSEQ multiplex PCR. The sample lists about 75,000 clones; roughly 84% were seen once. Remarks on this clone: Its antigen is as yet unknown.

The sequenced sample was peripheral blood, obtained 28 days after the second AZD1222 dose. This TCR was sampled from an adult who received the AZD1222 COVID-19 vaccine. The chain is built from TRBV6-2 or TRBV6-3 and TRBJ1-2; no clear D. The CDR3, as DNA: TGTGCCAGCAGTCCCTCGAAGAGTGGCTACACCTTC. As protein: CASSPSKSGYTF.